The next 32 T cell receptor beta chains were all read from a single sample in a study of regulatory T cells in long-lasting Graves disease. TCR beta libraries were built with iRepertoire HTBI primers and Arm-PCR of CDR3 regions. TCRdb redid the calling of the multiplex PCR reads with MiXCR, one entry per CDR3 protein. The sample includes about 360,000 distinct CDR3 sequences, around 15% of them seen just once. Sample time point: newly diagnosed GD, antithyroid drugs for less than 3 months. Preparation of the TCR library used RNA extracted from PBMCs. Another study also made use of these data, one on T cells in Graves' hyperthyroidism and ophthalmopathy.

Specimen: peripheral blood mononuclear cells (PBMCs), collected at new diagnosis, from a patient treated with antithyroid drugs. The source is a woman aged 18-29 years with Graves disease.

This clonotype was detected many times. The chain couples TRBV28 to TRBJ2-6; possible D gene TRBD1, 6 bases. V lost 0 bases, J lost 8 bases, and 14 bases lay in between. In germline, CDR1 is MDHEN, CDR2 SYDVKM. The length of the CDR3 is 16 residues. CDR3: CASSLWQGRGSNVLTF. As DNA, the CDR3 is TGTGCCAGCAGTTTATGGCAGGGGCGAGGGTCCAACGTCCTGACTTTC.

This clonotype has at least ten counts. V usage is TRBV6-2 or TRBV6-3 and J usage is TRBJ2-7; 7 bases are shared with TRBD2. V dropped 1 base and J dropped 5; count of bases not matched to a gene: 8. There are 15 residues in the CDR3. Germline V gene lookup returns CDR1 MNHEY and CDR2 SVGEGT. The CDR3 nucleotides read TGTGCCAGCAGTTACTTGCGGGAGATTGTCGACGAGCAGTACTTC. This codes for CASSYLREIVDEQYF.

This clonotype was seen repeatedly, ten times or more. The rearrangement links TRBV28 to TRBJ2-7; 7 nucleotides match TRBD1. Germline V lookup: CDR1 MDHEN, CDR2 SYDVKM. The CDR3 is made up of 14 amino acids. V was clipped by 7 bases and J by 3 bases; unmatched bases: 9. CDR3 in amino acids: CASKTTGAVYEQYF. For the CDR3, the DNA is TGTGCCAGCAAGACAACAGGGGCCGTCTACGAGCAGTACTTC.

This clonotype appeared many times. This chain uses TRBV13 with TRBJ1-1; weak D call: TRBD1 (6 bases). There are 13 residues in the CDR3. CDR1 is PRHDT and CDR2 is FYEKMQ in the germline V gene (reference sequence). With 0 bases removed from V and 10 bases from J, the gap between germline ends came to 12 bases. In DNA form, the CDR3 reads TGTGCCAGCAGCTTAGGGCAGGGGCCCGGAGCTTTCTTT. It translates to CASSLGQGPGAFF.

The chain joins TRBV2 to TRBJ2-3; D might be TRBD2 (7 bases). The germline V gene encodes CDR1 SNHLY and CDR2 FYNNEI. V was pared by 0 bases and J by 6 bases, with 10 bases between. The CDR3 spans 14 residues. In nucleotides, the CDR3 is TGTGCCAGCAGTGAAGCGAGGGGGGGCGATACGCAGTATTTT. Translated, it gives CASSEARGGDTQYF. The full variable domain, in which reference TRBV2 and TRBJ2-3 provide the parts outside the CDR3, is EPEVTQTPSHQVTQMGQEVILRCVPISNHLYFYWYRQILGQKVEFLVSFYNNEISEKSEIFDDQFSVERPDGSNFTLKIRSTKLEDSAMYFCASSEARGGDTQYFGPGTRLTVL.

The sample holds many counts of this clonotype. The chain couples TRBV7-2 to TRBJ1-2; D not certain. The germline V gene has CDR1 SGHTA and CDR2 FQGNSA. V gave up 6 bases and J gave up 0 bases, with 14 bases separating them. The CDR3 loop spans 15 amino acids. In nucleotides, the CDR3 is TGTGCCAGCAGAGCTCCTCTGGGGTCTAACTATGGCTACACCTTC. This sequence encodes CASRAPLGSNYGYTF.

This clonotype has ten or more counts. V is TRBV2 and J is TRBJ1-5, with D perhaps matching TRBD1 (5 bases). Trimming removed 8 bases at V and 0 bases at J, with 14 bases between. Germline loops: CDR1 SNHLY, CDR2 FYNNEI. The CDR3 runs to 15 residues. CDR3 in DNA: TGTGCCAGCTCCATATCAGGGCTTAGCAATCAGCCCCAGCATTTT. Amino acids: CASSISGLSNQPQHF.

The chain has TRBV9 and TRBJ1-6, with D possibly being TRBD1 (5 bases). Germline CDR1 and CDR2: SGDLS and YYNGEE. This CDR3 is 15 amino acids long. V gave up 4 bases and J gave up 5 bases, with 13 bases separating them. The DNA for the CDR3 is TGTGCCAGCAGCACGCAGGGACGAAATAATTCACCCCTCCACTTT. Translation: CASSTQGRNNSPLHF.

This clonotype was observed at least ten times. The chain joins TRBV10-3 to TRBJ2-7; the match to TRBD1 covers 7 bases. With V trimmed by 11 bases and J by 2 bases, 12 bases remained unmatched. This CDR3 contains 14 residues. Germline values: CDR1 ENHRY, CDR2 SYGVKD. The DNA of the CDR3 is TGTGCCTCAGGCAGGGACAGCGGACCCTACGAGCAGTACTTC. As protein: CASGRDSGPYEQYF.

This clonotype was recorded many times. V usage is TRBV2 and J usage is TRBJ1-6; unclear D gene. This CDR3 region has 17 residues. CDR1 and CDR2 from the germline V gene are SNHLY and FYNNEI. V was clipped by 1 base and J by 8 bases, with 18 bases between them. The CDR3 loop reads CASSEGNLGILHSPLHF. DNA for the CDR3: TGTGCCAGCAGTGAAGGTAACCTGGGGATACTGCATTCACCCCTCCACTTT.

This clonotype was detected a few times. The chain employs TRBV19 and TRBJ2-3; D gene ambiguous. Germline CDR1 and CDR2: LNHDA and SQIVND (reference sequence). Trimming took 3 bases from V and 5 from J, leaving 12 bases between them. The CDR3 has 14 residues. CDR3 region: CASSIRSAEDTQYF. Here the CDR3 DNA reads TGTGCCAGTAGTATTCGCAGCGCCGAAGATACGCAGTATTTT.

This clonotype was seen repeatedly, ten times or more. The V and J genes are TRBV2 and TRBJ1-5; D is ambiguous. The V gene lost 3 bases and the J gene lost 2 bases, with 17 bases spanning the gap. Per germline, CDR1 SNHLY and CDR2 FYNNEI. The CDR3 is 17 residues long. The chain's CDR3 is CASSDVVGRRGNQPQHF. Here the CDR3 DNA reads TGTGCCAGCAGTGACGTCGTCGGAAGGCGAGGCAATCAGCCCCAGCATTTT.

A remark on this clonotype: A much larger clone sits a single nucleotide away, making a read error possible. This chain connects TRBV15 to TRBJ1-1, with 8 bases identical to TRBD1. J lost 1 base, V lost 8 bases, and 9 bases had no gene match. From germline, CDR1 is LNHNV and CDR2 YYDKDF (reference sequence). This CDR3 spans 15 amino acids. CDR3 loop: CATRSRQGQNTEAFF. DNA of the CDR3: TGTGCCACCCGCTCCAGACAGGGGCAGAACACTGAAGCTTTCTTT.

This clonotype was counted ten times or more. The J gene is TRBJ2-2, the V gene TRBV6-1; 9 bases fit TRBD2. V dropped 5 bases and J dropped 1; count of bases not matched to a gene: 5. Germline V lookup: CDR1 MNHNS, CDR2 SASEGT. This CDR3 spans 16 amino acids. The CDR3 DNA reads as TGTGCCAGCAGTCTCTGGACTAGCGTGAACACCGGGGAGCTGTTTTTT. It specifies CASSLWTSVNTGELFF.

This clonotype was seen at least ten times. The CDR3 is CASRALGRTSSYNEQFF. The CDR3 region has the DNA TGTGCCAGCAGGGCCCTTGGGCGGACCAGCTCCTACAATGAGCAGTTCTTC. The chain combines TRBV12-3 or TRBV12-4 with TRBJ2-1; D is unclear. The ends were cut back, 6 bases at V and 0 bases at J, with 18 bases in the middle. The CDR3 is 17 amino acids.

In its sample, this clonotype was seen many times. The genes are TRBV28 and TRBJ1-4; D unclear. Germline CDR1 reads MDHEN; CDR2 reads SYDVKM. The V and J ends lost 4 bases and 8 bases respectively, with 14 bases between them. The CDR3 is made up of 14 amino acids. CDR3 DNA sequence: TGTGCCAGCAGTTGGAGCCCGTCTGTGGAAAAACTGTTTTTT. It translates to CASSWSPSVEKLFF.

This clonotype was found many times. V is TRBV18 and J is TRBJ2-2; D is possibly TRBD1 (6 bases). Germline assignment: CDR1 KGHSH and CDR2 LQKENI. This CDR3 is 17 amino acids long. Trimming cost V 1 base and J 1 base, with 13 bases left between them. The CDR3 DNA sequence: TGTGCCAGCTCACCACTAGGACAGAACGTGAACACCGGGGAGCTGTTTTTT. This encodes CASSPLGQNVNTGELFF.

This clonotype has more than one count but fewer than ten. V usage is TRBV20-1 and J usage is TRBJ1-3; the match to TRBD1 covers 7 bases. This CDR3 contains 15 residues. Unmatched junction bases numbered 8, after V lost 6 bases and J lost 0 bases. Germline V gene data show CDR1 as DFQATT and CDR2 as SNEGSKA (reference sequence). Here the CDR3 reads CSAKSGGYSGNTIYF. The CDR3 nucleotides are TGCAGTGCGAAGTCAGGGGGATACTCTGGAAACACCATATATTTT.

The chain couples TRBV19 to TRBJ2-7, with 8 bases aligning to TRBD2. V lost 7 bases and J lost 6; bases outside the gene matches: 11. The CDR3 runs to 14 residues. Germline V gene data show CDR1 as LNHDA and CDR2 as SQIVND (reference sequence). The CDR3 region is CASKVGAGVSEQYF. The DNA for the CDR3 is TGTGCCAGTAAAGTAGGAGCGGGAGTAAGCGAGCAGTACTTC. Based on the CDR3 plus reference TRBV19 and TRBJ2-7, the full variable domain is DGGITQSPKYLFRKEGQNVTLSCEQNLNHDAMYWYRQDPGQGLRLIYYSQIVNDFQKGDIAEGYSVSREKKESFPLTVTSAQKNPTAFYLCASKVGAGVSEQYFGPGTRLTVT.

This clonotype has a count of ten or more. This sequence joins TRBV9 and TRBJ2-5; D ambiguous. CDR1 and CDR2 from the germline V gene are SGDLS and YYNGEE. V lost 0 bases to trimming and J lost 1 base, with 10 bases between them. This CDR3 has 15 amino acids. CDR3 DNA sequence: TGTGCCAGCAGCGTAGAAGGCGGATTCCAAGAGACCCAGTACTTC. Translating it yields CASSVEGGFQETQYF.

The J gene is TRBJ1-5, the V gene TRBV19; D is unclear. Germline lookup yields CDR1 LNHDA and CDR2 SQIVND (reference sequence). V was cut by 0 bases and J by 11 bases, with 11 bases left in between. The CDR3 has 13 residues. CDR3 amino acids: CASSIEQSGTQHF. DNA of the CDR3: TGTGCCAGTAGTATAGAGCAAAGCGGGACCCAGCATTTT.

This clonotype was counted a few times. The gene calls are TRBV14 and TRBJ1-1, with a weak D call TRBD1 (5 bases). The CDR3 is 14 amino acids. The germline V gene has CDR1 SGHDN and CDR2 FVKESK. The germline V and J ends were trimmed by 1 base and 4 bases, with 10 bases remaining between them. The CDR3 DNA reads as TGTGCCAGCAGCCAAGCAGGGTGGGTCACTGAAGCTTTCTTT. This sequence encodes CASSQAGWVTEAFF.

This clonotype turned up a few times. The chain recombines TRBV7-9 with TRBJ2-7; 11 bases fit TRBD2. V lost 2 bases to trimming and J lost 0 bases; unmatched junction nucleotides: 6. This CDR3 has 17 residues. The germline gives CDR1 SEHNR, CDR2 FQNEAQ (reference sequence). DNA for the CDR3: TGTGCCAGCAGCTTAAGGACTAGCGGGCCAAGCTCCTACGAGCAGTACTTC. As protein: CASSLRTSGPSSYEQYF.

The CDR3 is CASSLDSYYGYTF. Here the CDR3 DNA reads TGTGCCAGCAGCCTCGACAGCTACTATGGCTACACCTTC. The chain joins TRBV9 to TRBJ1-2; perhaps TRBD1 as D (5 bases). The CDR3 extends over 13 amino acids. Trimming cost V 4 bases and J 3 bases, with 10 bases left between them. Per the germline V gene, CDR1 is SGDLS and CDR2 is YYNGEE.

This clonotype was counted ten times or more. The V gene is TRBV6-1, the J gene TRBJ1-1; 8 bases match TRBD1. This CDR3 spans 14 amino acids. Germline CDR1 and CDR2: MNHNS and SASEGT. Trimming removed 0 bases from V and 8 bases from J; junction bases left unmatched: 5. The CDR3 DNA sequence: TGTGCCAGCAGTGAAGCGCGGGACAGGCAAGAAGCTTTCTTT. Its protein is CASSEARDRQEAFF.

This clonotype appeared many times. The chain combines TRBV24-1 with TRBJ2-1, with 13 bases that match TRBD2. J lost 8 bases, V lost 4 bases, and 7 bases had no gene match. Germline V gene lookup returns CDR1 KGHDR and CDR2 SFDVKD. The CDR3 extends over 16 amino acids. The CDR3: CATSESLAGGRDEQFF. CDR3 in DNA: TGTGCCACCAGTGAGTCACTAGCGGGAGGGCGTGATGAGCAGTTCTTC.

This clonotype has only one observation. The J gene is TRBJ2-5, the V gene TRBV6-1; 8 nucleotides agree with TRBD1. The CDR3 sequence is 13 residues long. J was trimmed by 6 bases and V by 6 bases; bases with no gene match: 6. The germline CDR1 and CDR2 sequences are MNHNS and SASEGT. The CDR3 DNA is TGTGCCAGCAGCCCCGACAGGGGTAAGACCCAGTACTTC. It translates to CASSPDRGKTQYF.

This clonotype was observed a handful of times. This chain uses TRBV5-1 with TRBJ2-7; 7 bases fit TRBD1. The length of the CDR3 is 15 residues. Trimming took 2 bases from V and 3 from J; bases not matched to a gene: 8. CDR1 SGHRS and CDR2 YFSETQ come from the germline V gene. DNA of the CDR3: TGCGCCAGCAGCTTCCCCCCGGCAGGGGGCTACGAGCAGTACTTC. Translated, it gives CASSFPPAGGYEQYF.

This chain uses TRBV14 with TRBJ2-7; tentative D call: TRBD2 (6 bases). CDR1 and CDR2 from the germline V gene are SGHDN and FVKESK. Trimming left V 4 bases short and J 0 bases short, with 13 bases between. This CDR3 has 15 amino acids. The CDR3 sequence: CASSPRGGNSYEQYF. The CDR3 coding sequence is TGTGCCAGCAGCCCGCGGGGTGGAAACTCCTACGAGCAGTACTTC. The whole variable domain, filled in from reference TRBV14 and TRBJ2-7, reads EAGVTQFPSHSVIEKGQTVTLRCDPISGHDNLYWYRRVMGKEIKFLLHFVKESKQDESGMPNNRFLAERTGGTYSTLKVQPAELEDSGVYFCASSPRGGNSYEQYFGPGTRLTVT.

The count of this clonotype is one. The V gene is TRBV19, the J gene TRBJ2-3; D is perhaps TRBD2 (5 bases). Germline V gene lookup returns CDR1 LNHDA and CDR2 SQIVND (reference sequence). This CDR3 is built from 17 residues. The germline V and J ends were trimmed by 3 bases and 2 bases, with 18 bases remaining between them. CDR3: CASSMGVGRRNTDTQYF. The CDR3 nucleotides are TGTGCCAGTAGTATGGGAGTTGGCCGCCGAAACACAGATACGCAGTATTTT.

This clonotype has at least ten counts. The V gene is TRBV2, the J gene TRBJ2-5, with 9 bases matching TRBD2. The CDR3 sequence is 17 residues long. The germline V gene has CDR1 SNHLY and CDR2 FYNNEI. J lost 2 bases, V lost 4 bases, and 11 bases had no gene match. The CDR3 region is CASSGGWASGIQETQYF. Written as DNA, the CDR3 is TGTGCCAGCAGTGGAGGTTGGGCTAGCGGGATTCAAGAGACCCAGTACTTC.

This clonotype was observed many times. The chain recombines TRBV10-3 with TRBJ2-7; no reliable D call. The CDR3 is made up of 14 amino acids. The ends were cut back, 4 bases at V and 1 base at J, with 11 bases in the middle. CDR1 and CDR2 (germline): ENHRY, SYGVKD. Here the CDR3 reads CAISGSTVSYEQYF. The CDR3 coding sequence is TGTGCCATCAGTGGGTCTACGGTATCCTACGAGCAGTACTTC.